The clone carrying this T cell receptor beta chain was detected ten times or more. The sample comes from a study of T cells in Graves' hyperthyroidism and ophthalmopathy. What was amplified from RNA transcripts were TCR beta CDR3 regions. Primed by the HTBI set, a first-round RT-PCR was run on the TCR CDR3. TCRdb reprocessed the multiplex PCR reads with MiXCR, giving one entry per CDR3 protein. The repertoire holds around 300,000 distinct CDR3 sequences, with approximately 14% as singletons. The CDR3 loop spans 12 amino acids. Germline V gene sequence: CDR1 MDHEN, CDR2 SYDVKM. V lost 3 bases to trimming and J lost 6 bases, with 5 bases between them.

Material: blood. The chain carries TRBV28 and TRBJ2-2; D not resolved. The TCR comes from a woman aged 40 to 49 with Graves' ophthalmopathy. Here the CDR3 DNA reads TGTGCCAGCAGTTTTTCCTCCGGGGAGCTGTTTTTT. This translates into CASSFSSGELFF. Full variable domain (rest looked up from reference TRBV28 and TRBJ2-2): DVKVTQSSRYLVKRTGEKVFLECVQDMDHENMFWYRQDPGLGLRLIYFSYDVKMKEKGDIPEGYSVSREKKERFSLILESASTNQTSMYLCASSFSSGELFFGEGSRLTVL.